Reported below is one T cell receptor beta chain. Antigen specificity is unknown. These data are taken from a study of follicular helper T cells after annual influenza vaccination. In the study overall: Blood was drawn on days 0, 7 and 28 after vaccination.

Study findings and constraints: Day 7 ICOS+CD38+ clones were most often found later in ICOS-CD38- cTfh cells.

The time point was: 2015-2016 season, pre-vaccination. Survey level resolution was used for TCRB sequencing. TCRdb's copy holds only in-frame clones and misses some; the assay was immunoSEQ multiplex PCR. The table lists 5,500 to 6,500 clones, roughly 85% of them singletons. Sequencing used CXCR5+ CD38- circulating T follicular helper cells from blood, obtained on the day of influenza vaccination. Sample subset: circulating Tfh, non-naive CD4+CXCR5+PD-1+ (ICOS+CD38+ or ICOS-CD38-). The source of this sequence is an adult who received the influenza vaccine.

CDR3 sequence: CASSPRDRSYNEQFF. CDR3 sequence (DNA): TGTGCCAGCAGCCCACGGGACCGCTCCTACAATGAGCAGTTCTTC. V is TRBV9 and J is TRBJ2-1; D is tentatively TRBD1 or TRBD2 (5 bases each). CDR3 length: 15 amino acids. The V end was cut by 4 bases, the J end by 0 bases, with 11 bases between. Germline assignment: CDR1 SGDLS and CDR2 YYNGEE.